Reported below is one TCR beta chain. The antigen is undetermined. This entry belongs to a study of blood T cells in healthy people across ages. Study results and caveats: Donors of long life had a larger count of naive CD4+ cells and greater diversity than aged donors.

Alongside a J-beta primer mix, a sample-barcoded 5' primer served in a second PCR lasting about 7 to 12 cycles. TCRdb reanalysed the 5' RACE reads using MiXCR and keeps one entry per CDR3 protein. The data show about 290,000 distinct CDR3 sequences, 27% seen once. The CDR3 spans 14 residues. Trimming cost V 4 bases and J 2 bases, with 11 bases left between them. The sample comprised blood. The clonotype originates from a woman between 65 and 79 years old in good health. The V and J genes are TRBV12-3 or TRBV12-4 and TRBJ1-1, with D possibly TRBD1 on 6 matching bases. The DNA for the CDR3 is TGTGCCAGCAGTTCGACAGGTAGAAACACTGAAGCTTTCTTT. Protein product: CASSSTGRNTEAFF.